The entry that follows covers one T cell receptor (beta chain) sequence. Its antigen is unknown. One base away there is no much larger clone; base qualities are not given. The data stem from a study of T cell clones after liver transplantation (dated by TCRdb to between 2018 and 2021). Study-level background: The samples were obtained from ITN030ST, a randomized trial that attempted immunosuppression withdrawal within 2 years after liver transplantation. Blood samples were collected pre-transplant, pre-randomization before withdrawal, and post-randomization after either complete withdrawal or failed withdrawal. Tolerance meant complete immunosuppression withdrawal for at least one year without liver enzymes rising beyond twice the upper limit of normal. As an antigen-independent comparator for the donor-reactive sequences, third party-reactive TCRbeta sequences from pre-transplant MLRs were identified as well. Of the eight recipients, a few were HCV-positive, while the remaining recipients had been transplanted for non-autoimmune, non-viral indications. After a pre-transplant mixed lymphocyte reaction, TCRbeta sequencing was used to pinpoint donor-reactive T cell clones, which were subsequently tracked in post-transplant blood. No induction therapy was given to the subjects, and standard immunosuppression was administered until randomization at 12-24 months post-transplant. A cohort of 8 liver transplant recipients was studied, of whom 3 were classified as tolerant and 5 as non-tolerant.

What the work shows at the level of the full study, not this receptor alone: The conclusions were preliminary, being limited by small, heterogeneous patient numbers and by non-standardized post-transplant time points. In most of the 8 subjects, circulating donor-reactive CD4 TCRbeta sequences decreased significantly after transplant, regardless of tolerance or HCV status. After accounting for repertoire turnover, donor-reactive detection was significantly reduced in 7 of 8 subjects for CD4 and 8 of 8 for CD8. Since no allograft tissue specimens were available, donor-reactive T cells may have migrated into the graft instead of being deleted. Low numbers of available donor cells limited the measurable donor-reactive repertoire in a couple of subjects. Donor-reactive sequences declined more than third party-reactive ones, suggesting partial antigen-specific deletion unrelated to withdrawal success.

Using immunoSEQ, frozen genomic DNA was subjected to high-throughput TCRbeta CDR3 sequencing, a process that included PCR amplification, mapping, bias correction and internal controls. The paper's data handling went like this. Productive rearrangements were retained, and unique TCRbeta sequences were defined by the CDR3 nucleotide sequence together with the V and J gene. A sequence counted as donor-reactive only if the sequence showed at least 5-fold expansion in CFSE-low cells compared with unstimulated pre-transplant cells and had a frequency of at least 0.01%. Minimum frequency thresholds were set for each subject on the basis of the unstimulated sample with the lowest template count, so that a detection power of at least 90% was ensured. Jensen-Shannon divergence between the top 1000 TCRbeta sequences post-transplant and pre-transplant was used to measure repertoire turnover. Two-sided Fisher's exact tests were used to test for changes in how often donor-reactive sequences were detected. The immuneACCESS repertoire file appears here via TCRdb, limited to in-frame rearrangements. These files lack a portion of the clones; in checked studies, under half of the deficit traces to unresolved V genes, and the cause of the others is not known. From that table come the V and J calls and clone size; the DNA was used to work out D and trimming. In all, the sample holds 50,000 to 60,000 clones, and approximately 70% of those were seen once. The top ten hold about 3% of the sample.

The germline ends are 11 bases apart after V is trimmed by 4 bases and J by 3 bases. Reading the germline V gene gives CDR1 SGHRS and CDR2 YFSETQ. The CDR3 has 14 amino acids, counting the end cysteine and phenylalanine. Left in the record is the CDR3 DNA by itself, 42 bases read in frame from the first base. Thawed unstimulated PBMCs were stained for CD3, CD4 and CD8 and FACS-sorted into CD3+CD4+ and CD3+CD8+ populations. Each of the 8 studied subjects was randomized to immunosuppression withdrawal. Genomic DNA was isolated with the Qiagen DNeasy Blood and Tissue Kit. The clonotype comes from a human patient who received a liver transplant. Following transplantation, part of the T cell population may be supplied by the graft donor rather than the patient. Here the chain combines TRBV5-1 and TRBJ1-3, with TRBD1 tentatively as D gene (5 bases match). This specimen was CD4+ T cells from blood, taken at the approximately 15-month timepoint. The CDR3 in this case is CASSPGGVGNTIYF. The sequenced DNA is TGCGCCAGCAGCCCTGGGGGAGTTGGAAACACCATATATTTT.